The 29 T cell receptor beta chains in this list originate from one sample, sequenced in a study of T-cell memory formation after mild COVID-19. TCRdb re-called the 5' RACE reads with MiXCR, one entry per CDR3 protein. The repertoire holds 65,000 to 100,000 distinct CDR3 sequences, with 13% as singletons. Sequenced sample: PBMCs or a T cell subset sorted from them (not recorded which). These receptors all come from a man aged 18 to 29 who had mild COVID-19 (a few samples of this study predate the infection). Cell type and time point are not known.

The table lists this clonotype with many counts. This chain links TRBV5-1 with TRBJ1-5; D uncertain. V gave up 2 bases and J gave up 0 bases, with 3 bases separating them. Germline V gene sequence: CDR1 SGHRS, CDR2 YFSETQ. The CDR3 has 13 residues. The CDR3 nucleotides are TGCGCCAGCAGCTTTCATAGCAATCAGCCCCAGCATTTT. This sequence encodes CASSFHSNQPQHF.

Only a few counts were recorded for this clonotype. The chain joins TRBV27 to TRBJ1-1; D may be TRBD1 (5 bases). The germline V gene has CDR1 MNHEY and CDR2 SMNVEV (reference sequence). This CDR3 is built from 15 residues. Trimming removed 2 bases at V and 0 bases at J, with 10 bases between. As DNA, the CDR3 is TGTGCCAGCAGTTTAGGGGCTCTCATGAACACTGAAGCTTTCTTT. It codes for CASSLGALMNTEAFF.

This chain links TRBV2 with TRBJ2-6, with D perhaps matching TRBD2 (5 bases). This CDR3 spans 16 amino acids. Germline CDR1 reads SNHLY; CDR2 reads FYNNEI. Trimming stripped 0 bases from V and 3 bases from J, with 9 bases between. The DNA for the CDR3 is TGTGCCAGCAGTGAAGCGCGGGCGAATGGGGCCAACGTCCTGACTTTC. This encodes CASSEARANGANVLTF.

This clonotype was counted once. The gene calls are TRBV7-8 and TRBJ1-5; 7 positions agree with TRBD1. The CDR3 extends over 14 amino acids. Per germline, CDR1 SGHVS and CDR2 FQNEAQ. V gave up 5 bases and J gave up 6 bases; unmatched junction bases: 7. Here the CDR3 DNA reads TGTGCCAGCAGCGTCGATAGGGGGCGTCAGCCCCAGCATTTT. Translating gives CASSVDRGRQPQHF.

CDR3 in DNA: TGTGCCAGCAGTTTCGATTTTGCGGAACAAGAGACCCAGTACTTC. It translates to CASSFDFAEQETQYF. The V gene is TRBV28, the J gene TRBJ2-5; D is unclear. CDR3 length equals 15 residues. Germline assignment: CDR1 MDHEN and CDR2 SYDVKM. V lost 3 bases to trimming and J lost 2 bases, with 13 bases between them.

The gene calls are TRBV19 and TRBJ1-1; weak D call: TRBD1 (6 bases). Trimming cost V 3 bases and J 4 bases, with 15 bases left between them. Germline assignment: CDR1 LNHDA and CDR2 SQIVND (reference sequence). The CDR3 has 15 residues. The CDR3 DNA reads as TGTGCCAGTAGTATGGTCTTTCAGGGGACCACTGAAGCTTTCTTT. This codes for CASSMVFQGTTEAFF.

The chain links TRBV27 to TRBJ1-4; D is possibly TRBD1 (5 bases). V was trimmed by 0 bases and J by 12 bases, leaving 20 bases between them. The CDR3 runs 16 residues. Germline assignment: CDR1 MNHEY and CDR2 SMNVEV (reference sequence). For the CDR3, the DNA is TGTGCCAGCAGTTTATCGTGGGGACGGCTAGGTGGTGAACTGTTTTTT. This encodes CASSLSWGRLGGELFF.

This clonotype occurred a few times. The chain links TRBV6-6 to TRBJ1-4; tentative D call: TRBD1 (6 bases). Trimming cost V 5 bases and J 0 bases, with 13 bases left between them. The CDR3 has 16 residues. CDR1 is MNHNY and CDR2 is SVGAGI in the germline V gene (reference sequence). In DNA, the CDR3 is TGTGCCAGCAGTCCCACGGACAGCGCAACTAATGAAAAACTGTTTTTT. Its protein product is CASSPTDSATNEKLFF.

This clonotype was seen repeatedly, ten times or more. The chain carries TRBV6-6 and TRBJ2-1; 9 bases line up with TRBD2. The V and J ends lost 6 bases and 3 bases, in that order; junction bases with no gene match: 6. The CDR3 covers 15 residues. Germline V CDR1 and CDR2: MNHNY, SVGAGI (reference sequence). Written as DNA, the CDR3 is TGTGCCAGCAGCCCTCTAGCGGGGCACTACAATGAGCAGTTCTTC. This codes for CASSPLAGHYNEQFF.

This clonotype was observed a few times. The V call is TRBV5-1, the J call TRBJ2-3, with 8 bases aligning to TRBD2. The CDR3 is 15 residues long. CDR1 and CDR2 (germline): SGHRS, YFSETQ. Losses at the gene ends were 4 bases for V and 2 bases for J; bases not matched to a gene: 6. CDR3 sequence reads: CASSVLSGDTDTQYF. DNA of the CDR3: TGCGCCAGCAGCGTACTTAGCGGGGACACAGATACGCAGTATTTT.

The V and J genes are TRBV6-5 and TRBJ1-1; no reliable D call. Germline V gene sequence: CDR1 MNHEY, CDR2 SVGAGI. Trimming left V 0 bases short and J 1 base short, with 9 bases between. This CDR3 is built from 15 residues. The CDR3 sequence is CASSYSIGRNTEAFF. The CDR3 coding sequence is TGTGCCAGCAGTTACTCGATCGGTAGGAACACTGAAGCTTTCTTT.

This clonotype has a handful of counts. The chain employs TRBV7-9 and TRBJ2-2; 7 bases are a match to TRBD2. Germline V gene sequence: CDR1 SEHNR, CDR2 FQNEAQ (reference sequence). CDR3 length: 14 residues. V gave up 0 bases and J gave up 5 bases; unmatched junction bases: 0. This CDR3 is CASSLARETGELFF. As DNA, the CDR3 is TGTGCCAGCAGCTTAGCGCGGGAGACCGGGGAGCTGTTTTTT.

The table lists this clonotype with many counts. The genes are TRBV20-1 and TRBJ2-3; 9 nucleotides match TRBD1. CDR3 length: 15 amino acids. Germline V gives CDR1 DFQATT, CDR2 SNEGSKA (reference sequence). The V segment lost 3 bases and the J segment 3 bases; nucleotides outside the gene matches: 7. The CDR3 nucleotides read TGCAGTGCTAGCCCCCGGGACAGGGTAACAGATACGCAGTATTTT. Its translation is CSASPRDRVTDTQYF.

This clonotype was detected only a few times. V and J are TRBV3-1 and TRBJ2-5, with 9 bases identical to TRBD2. The CDR3 spans 15 residues. The junction had 8 bases not matched to a gene; V was cut back by 4 bases and J by 5 bases. Germline-derived CDR1 and CDR2 are LGHDT and YNNKEL (reference sequence). CDR3: CASSPGSGGGETQYF. CDR3 in DNA: TGTGCCAGCAGCCCCGGTAGCGGGGGCGGGGAGACCCAGTACTTC.

This chain joins TRBV7-9 and TRBJ1-2, with D hard to call. Trimming shortened V by 5 bases and J by 3 bases, and 19 bases separated the two germline ends. CDR1 SEHNR and CDR2 FQNEAQ come from the germline V gene (reference sequence). CDR3 size: 16 residues. The chain's CDR3 is CASSPLRRVEDYGYTF. The DNA for the CDR3 is TGTGCCAGCAGCCCTTTGCGGCGGGTCGAAGACTATGGCTACACCTTC.

This clonotype was found a few times. V gene TRBV12-3 or TRBV12-4 combines with J gene TRBJ2-7, with 14 bases identical to TRBD2. J was trimmed by 5 bases and V by 6 bases; bases with no gene match: 9. The CDR3 spans 16 residues. CDR3 in DNA: TGTGCCAGCAGCTTCATTGGACTAGCGGGGGGCCACGAGCAGTACTTC. It specifies CASSFIGLAGGHEQYF.

V gene TRBV6-2 or TRBV6-3 combines with J gene TRBJ1-5, with a tentative D call TRBD1 (6 bases). Per germline, CDR1 MNHEY and CDR2 SVGEGT. CDR3 length equals 12 residues. V lost 8 bases and J 5 bases, leaving 10 bases between the germline ends. CDR3 in amino acids: CASEGEYQPQHF. The CDR3 region has the DNA TGTGCCAGCGAGGGGGAATATCAGCCCCAGCATTTT.

This clonotype showed up just a few times. The chain combines TRBV5-1 with TRBJ2-3; weak D call: TRBD1 (5 bases). Germline V gives CDR1 SGHRS, CDR2 YFSETQ. The V and J ends lost 4 bases and 0 bases respectively, with 12 bases between them. This CDR3 is built from 15 residues. The CDR3 DNA follows: TGCGCCAGCAGCGAGGACAAACCTAGCACAGATACGCAGTATTTT. Amino acids: CASSEDKPSTDTQYF.

This clonotype was picked up a small number of times. The chain is built from TRBV29-1 and TRBJ1-1, with D hard to call. The CDR3 has 14 amino acids. CDR1 SQVTM and CDR2 ANQGSEA come from the germline V gene. Trimming took off 1 base at V and 5 bases at J, with 14 bases between the two ends. Here the CDR3 DNA reads TGCAGCGTTGAAGTTAGTTGGGGTTATACTGAAGCTTTCTTT. This encodes CSVEVSWGYTEAFF.

Only a few counts were recorded for this clonotype. The chain is built from TRBV5-5 and TRBJ2-7, with 8 bases aligning to TRBD2. This CDR3 contains 16 residues. J lost 0 bases, V lost 3 bases, and 8 bases had no gene match. Germline-derived CDR1 and CDR2 are SGHKS and YYEKEE (reference sequence). The DNA of the CDR3 is TGTGCCAGCAGCTCCCCGGGGGGGACACCCTCCTACGAGCAGTACTTC. This sequence encodes CASSSPGGTPSYEQYF. The complete variable domain, with remaining parts taken from reference TRBV5-5 and TRBJ2-7, reads DAGVTQSPTHLIKTRGQQVTLRCSPISGHKSVSWYQQVLGQGPQFIFQYYEKEERGRGNFPDRFSARQFPNYSSELNVNALLLGDSALYLCASSSPGGTPSYEQYFGPGTRLTVT.

The rearrangement links TRBV7-2 to TRBJ2-5; a weak D match, TRBD2 (5 bases). Germline values: CDR1 SGHTA, CDR2 FQGNSA. Trimming left V 5 bases short and J 5 bases short, with 15 bases between. This CDR3 is built from 14 residues. CDR3 nucleotides: TGTGCCAGCAGCCAGTGGTCTAGCATCGAGACCCAGTACTTC. It yields the protein CASSQWSSIETQYF.

The chain couples TRBV29-1 to TRBJ1-5; maybe TRBD1 (6 bases). The CDR3 is made up of 13 amino acids. The germline gives CDR1 SQVTM, CDR2 ANQGSEA. Deletions cut 5 bases from V and 6 bases from J, with 14 bases between. The CDR3 is CSVQGPPSQPQHF. The CDR3 DNA is TGCAGCGTTCAGGGGCCTCCGTCTCAGCCCCAGCATTTT.

This clonotype occurred many times. This sequence joins TRBV4-1 and TRBJ1-1; D call uncertain. From germline, CDR1 is MGHRA and CDR2 YSYEKL. The V end lost 4 bases, the J end lost 13 bases, and 13 bases lay between the germline ends. The CDR3 has 11 amino acids. CDR3 residues: CASSPREELFF. CDR3 DNA sequence: TGCGCCAGCAGCCCTCGCGAGGAGCTTTTCTTT.

This clonotype was found a few times. The chain recombines TRBV7-2 with TRBJ2-5; unclear D gene. In germline, CDR1 is SGHTA, CDR2 FQGNSA. The CDR3 totals 11 residues. V was cut by 3 bases and J by 9 bases, with 8 bases left in between. The CDR3 DNA sequence: TGTGCCAGCAGCTTGTCGCAGGCCCAGTACTTC. Translation gives CASSLSQAQYF.

The chain links TRBV20-1 to TRBJ1-1; D possibly corresponds to TRBD1 (6 bases). Germline assignment: CDR1 DFQATT and CDR2 SNEGSKA (reference sequence). This CDR3 spans 16 amino acids. Deletions cut 5 bases from V and 7 bases from J, with 26 bases between. The CDR3 coding sequence is TGCAGTGCTCCCAATGGACAGTTTTTATTAAACGGTGAAGCTTTCTTT. Translating it yields CSAPNGQFLLNGEAFF.

This clonotype came up a few times. CDR3 DNA: TGTGCCAGCAGTTTAGTCACAGGGACTCAAGAGCAGTACTTC. Encoded protein: CASSLVTGTQEQYF. The chain is built from TRBV27 and TRBJ2-7, with D perhaps being TRBD1 or TRBD2 (6 bases each). In germline, CDR1 is MNHEY, CDR2 SMNVEV (reference sequence). The CDR3 contains 14 residues. Trimming took 2 bases from V and 7 from J, leaving 15 bases between them.

This chain joins TRBV9 and TRBJ2-3, with D unresolved. V lost 3 bases to trimming and J lost 8 bases, with 16 bases between them. The germline gives CDR1 SGDLS, CDR2 YYNGEE. This CDR3 is built from 14 residues. The CDR3 spells CASSGLLESPTQYF. The CDR3 nucleotides are TGTGCCAGCAGCGGACTTCTAGAGAGCCCTACGCAGTATTTT.

The chain carries TRBV4-1 and TRBJ2-1; TRBD2 is a possible D gene (6 bases). CDR1 and CDR2 (germline): MGHRA, YSYEKL. This CDR3 is 16 amino acids long. V lost 0 bases and J 4 bases, leaving 13 bases between the germline ends. The CDR3 is CASSQDLAEQYNEQFF. DNA for the CDR3: TGCGCCAGCAGCCAAGATTTAGCGGAACAGTACAATGAGCAGTTCTTC.

This clonotype was counted between two and nine times. This chain joins TRBV11-1 and TRBJ2-1, with TRBD2 matching 9 bases. CDR1 is SGHAT, CDR2 FQDESV, per germline (reference sequence). This CDR3 is built from 15 residues. V gave up 5 bases and J gave up 8 bases; unmatched junction bases: 10. CDR3 sequence: CASSPERGALYEQFF. The CDR3, as DNA: TGTGCCAGCAGCCCAGAGCGGGGGGCCCTCTATGAGCAGTTCTTC.